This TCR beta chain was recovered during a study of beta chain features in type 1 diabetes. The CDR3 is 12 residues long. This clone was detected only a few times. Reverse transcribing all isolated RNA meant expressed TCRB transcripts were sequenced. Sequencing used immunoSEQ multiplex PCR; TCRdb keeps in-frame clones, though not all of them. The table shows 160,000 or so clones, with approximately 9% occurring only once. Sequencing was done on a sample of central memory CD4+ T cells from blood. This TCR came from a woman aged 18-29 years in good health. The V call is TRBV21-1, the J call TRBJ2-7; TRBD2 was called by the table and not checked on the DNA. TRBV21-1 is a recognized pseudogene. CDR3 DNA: TGTGCCAACTCGGACGGGGTTGGCGAGCAGTACTTC. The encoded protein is CANSDGVGEQYF.